This TCR beta chain was sequenced in a study of identical twins. The CDR3 consists of 11 residues. Germline V CDR1 and CDR2: GTSNPN, SVGIG (reference sequence). V gave up 3 bases and J gave up 14 bases; unmatched junction bases: 5. Donors were all healthy Caucasians. Study-wide points: Analyses of zero insertions could, in part, be confounded by invariant MAIT and iNKT cells.

This clonotype has more than one count but fewer than ten. The antigen is undetermined. TCRdb reprocessed the 5' RACE reads with MiXCR, giving one entry per CDR3 protein. The data contain hundreds of thousands of distinct CDR3 sequences, around 5.7% of them seen just once; the ten biggest clones take up 1.5% to 2%. Sequences were obtained from naive T cells sorted from blood. The V call is TRBV30, the J call TRBJ2-5, with 11 bases identical to TRBD1. The source is a man between 18 and 35 years old in good health. The CDR3 here is CAWREGQGGYF. CDR3 sequence (DNA): TGTGCCTGGAGAGAGGGACAGGGGGGATACTTC.